This entry lists 21 T cell receptor beta chains sequenced from one sample in a study of T cell responses to AZD1222 COVID-19 vaccine (dated by TCRdb to about 2021). According to the study, the label for this sample's time point signals: baseline before first vaccination. Library preparation employed the immunoSEQ multiplex PCR assay. TCRdb re-hosts the immuneACCESS table, in-frame sequences only. Its copies lack some clones; in the studies checked, an unresolved V gene accounts for under half of them, and the cause for the rest is not known. The sample has 100,000 to 130,000 clones on record, roughly 87% of them singletons. The ten top clones hold 3.5% to 4.5% of the sample. The input for sequencing was peripheral blood, taken on day 0 of AZD1222 vaccination. These receptors originate from an adult in good health.

The chain combines TRBV30 with TRBJ2-1; 7 bases align to TRBD1. This CDR3 region has 14 residues. Germline-derived CDR1 and CDR2 are GTSNPN and SVGIG (reference sequence). Trimming cost V 0 bases and J 7 bases; bases outside gene matches: 6. In DNA, the CDR3 is TGTGCCTGGAGTGTAGTAGGGGGCCATAATGAGCAGTTCTTC. Amino acid sequence: CAWSVVGGHNEQFF.

This sequence joins TRBV21-1 and TRBJ2-7; the table's D call, TRBD1, has no DNA check behind it. TRBV21-1 is labeled a pseudogene. The CDR3 spans 15 residues. In DNA form, the CDR3 reads TGTGCCAGCAGCAAAGAGAAACAGGAAACGTACGAGCAGTACTTC. It encodes CASSKEKQETYEQYF.

The genes are TRBV4-1 and TRBJ1-5, with D unclear. The CDR3 sequence is 14 residues long. Deletions cut 1 base from V and 4 bases from J, with 8 bases between. Germline V gene lookup returns CDR1 MGHRA and CDR2 YSYEKL. As DNA, the CDR3 is TGCGCCAGCAGCCAAGTACAAGGAAATCAGCCCCAGCATTTT. It specifies CASSQVQGNQPQHF.

This chain connects TRBV19 to TRBJ2-7; 8 bases fit TRBD2. The junction had 6 bases not matched to a gene; V was cut back by 0 bases and J by 2 bases. There are 16 residues in the CDR3. The germline gives CDR1 LNHDA, CDR2 SQIVND (reference sequence). DNA of the CDR3: TGTGCCAGTAGTATAGATCATCTAGCGGGCCCCTACGAGCAGTACTTC. Residues: CASSIDHLAGPYEQYF. Filled out from reference TRBV19 and TRBJ2-7, the complete variable domain reads DGGITQSPKYLFRKEGQNVTLSCEQNLNHDAMYWYRQDPGQGLRLIYYSQIVNDFQKGDIAEGYSVSREKKESFPLTVTSAQKNPTAFYLCASSIDHLAGPYEQYFGPGTRLTVT.

This clone occurred a few times. The gene calls are TRBV27 and TRBJ1-6; D unresolved. Germline V lookup: CDR1 MNHEY, CDR2 SMNVEV (reference sequence). The ends were cut back, 4 bases at V and 0 bases at J, with 1 base in the middle. The CDR3 is 13 residues long. The CDR3 coding sequence is TGTGCCAGCAGTTACTCCTATAATTCACCCCTCCACTTT. Translation gives CASSYSYNSPLHF.

The chain carries TRBV30 and TRBJ1-2; TRBD1 agrees at 7 bases. Looked up from germline, CDR1 is GTSNPN and CDR2 is SVGIG (reference sequence). The CDR3 totals 13 residues. With 2 bases clipped from V and 4 bases from J, the junction kept 4 bases outside the gene matches. CDR3 bases: TGTGCCTGGAGTACGACAGGGCTCTATGGCTACACCTTC. Translated: CAWSTTGLYGYTF. The full variable domain, completed using reference TRBV30 and TRBJ1-2, is SQTIHQWPATLVQPVGSPLSLECTVEGTSNPNLYWYRQAAGRGLQLLFYSVGIGQISSEVPQNLSASRPQDRQFILSSKKLLLSDSGFYLCAWSTTGLYGYTFGSGTRLTVV.

A note on this clone: The junction and the germline gene differ at one end; a read error may be behind it. The J gene is TRBJ2-7, the V gene TRBV6-2 or TRBV6-3; possible D gene TRBD1, 6 bases. Germline CDR1 MNHEY, CDR2 SVGEGT. This CDR3 has 11 amino acids. DNA of the CDR3: TGTGCCAGCAGTTACTGGGGGCGATGGGATTTC. Its translation is CASSYWGRWDF.

This chain connects TRBV7-9 to TRBJ1-2; D is unclear. Germline lookup yields CDR1 SEHNR and CDR2 FQNEAQ (reference sequence). This CDR3 has 13 amino acids. V lost 3 bases and J 6 bases, leaving 11 bases between the germline ends. The CDR3, as DNA: TGTGCCAGCAGCTTTGGGTTCGGGGATGGCTACACCTTC. It codes for CASSFGFGDGYTF. Looking up the rest from reference TRBV7-9 and TRBJ1-2 gives the full variable domain: DTGVSQNPRHKITKRGQNVTFRCDPISEHNRLYWYRQTLGQGPEFLTYFQNEAQLEKSRLLSDRFSAERPKGSFSTLEIQRTEQGDSAMYLCASSFGFGDGYTFGSGTRLTVV.

The rearrangement uses TRBV9 and TRBJ2-2; D unclear. Looked up from germline, CDR1 is SGDLS and CDR2 is YYNGEE. V lost 0 bases and J lost 8, with 2 bases in between. The CDR3 contains 11 residues. CDR3 nucleotide sequence: TGTGCCAGCAGCGTAGGAGGGGAGCTGTTTTTT. Its translation is CASSVGGELFF.

There are a few counts of this clone. This sequence joins TRBV4-3 and TRBJ1-6; TRBD1 matches at 7 bases. Looked up from germline, CDR1 is LGHNA and CDR2 is YSLEER. Trimming removed 2 bases from V and 6 bases from J; junction bases left unmatched: 4. The CDR3 sequence is 15 residues long. The CDR3 region has the DNA TGCGCCAGCAGCCAATCAAGGGACAGTAATTCACCCCTCCACTTT. It yields the protein CASSQSRDSNSPLHF.

The chain has TRBV7-2 and TRBJ2-5; no reliable D call. Germline lookup yields CDR1 SGHTA and CDR2 FQGNSA. The CDR3 length is 13 residues. Trimming took 5 bases from V and 5 from J, leaving 12 bases between them. The CDR3 reads CASSPIRVETQYF. The CDR3 DNA reads as TGTGCCAGCAGCCCCATACGGGTGGAGACCCAGTACTTC.

This chain joins TRBV5-5 and TRBJ2-1; 9 bases are shared with TRBD1. Germline loops: CDR1 SGHKS, CDR2 YYEKEE (reference sequence). The CDR3 runs to 17 residues. With 3 bases clipped from V and 8 bases from J, the junction kept 15 bases outside the gene matches. CDR3 amino acids: CASSSRSGTGPNDEQFF. The DNA for the CDR3 is TGTGCCAGCAGCTCCCGATCCGGGACAGGGCCGAATGATGAGCAGTTCTTC.

The chain employs TRBV30 and TRBJ2-7, with D perhaps matching TRBD1 or TRBD2 (5 bases each). Germline CDR1 and CDR2: GTSNPN and SVGIG (reference sequence). The ends were cut back, 3 bases at V and 5 bases at J, with 14 bases in the middle. The CDR3 covers 13 residues. CDR3 in DNA: TGTGCCTGGAGCTACCGGGACGGGGACGAGCAGTACTTC. Encoded protein: CAWSYRDGDEQYF.

The rearrangement joins TRBV6-6 to TRBJ1-2, with TRBD1 matching 9 bases. Germline CDR1 and CDR2: MNHNY and SVGAGI (reference sequence). The junction had 6 bases not matched to a gene; V was cut back by 5 bases and J by 5 bases. The CDR3 consists of 14 residues. The CDR3 sequence is CASSGGQGTYGYTF. As DNA, the CDR3 is TGTGCCAGCAGTGGGGGACAGGGAACATATGGCTACACCTTC.

This chain joins TRBV18 and TRBJ1-5, with D possibly being TRBD1 (5 bases). Germline V gives CDR1 KGHSH, CDR2 LQKENI. V was cut by 1 base and J by 4 bases, with 11 bases left in between. The CDR3 totals 15 residues. The CDR3 reads CASSPQRGGNQPQHF. CDR3 DNA sequence: TGTGCCAGCTCACCACAACGGGGGGGAAATCAGCCCCAGCATTTT.

This chain links TRBV4-3 with TRBJ2-1, with 9 nucleotides matching TRBD2. Per germline, CDR1 LGHNA and CDR2 YSLEER. With V trimmed by 0 bases and J by 5 bases, 5 bases remained unmatched. The CDR3 consists of 16 residues. The CDR3 DNA sequence: TGCGCCAGCAGCCAAGATATGGCGGGAGGGAACAATGAGCAGTTCTTC. It specifies CASSQDMAGGNNEQFF.

This chain uses TRBV15 with TRBJ1-1; 7 positions match TRBD1. Germline V gives CDR1 LNHNV, CDR2 YYDKDF (reference sequence). The CDR3 has 14 amino acids. V lost 4 bases, J lost 5 bases, and 7 bases stayed unmatched. The CDR3 DNA is TGTGCCACCAGCACCGACAGGGAATCTACTGAAGCTTTCTTT. Protein sequence: CATSTDRESTEAFF.

The chain has TRBV18 and TRBJ2-7, with D perhaps given as TRBD1 or TRBD2 (5 bases each). The CDR3 runs to 14 residues. Germline V gene sequence: CDR1 KGHSH, CDR2 LQKENI. V lost 6 bases and J lost 2, with 14 bases in between. CDR3 protein: CASSPLPGPYEQYF. The CDR3 nucleotides read TGTGCCAGCTCCCCCCTTCCGGGGCCCTACGAGCAGTACTTC. Together with reference TRBV18 and TRBJ2-7, the CDR3 gives the full variable domain: NAGVMQNPRHLVRRRGQEARLRCSPMKGHSHVYWYRQLPEEGLKFMVYLQKENIIDESGMPKERFSAEFPKEGPSILRIQQVVRGDSAAYFCASSPLPGPYEQYFGPGTRLTVT.

The chain carries TRBV7-9 and TRBJ2-5, with unresolved D. CDR1 is SEHNR and CDR2 is FQNEAQ in the germline V gene (reference sequence). Trimming stripped 1 base from V and 5 bases from J, with 11 bases between. This CDR3 is 14 amino acids long. The CDR3 loop reads CASSLVDPWETQYF. CDR3 bases: TGTGCCAGCAGCTTAGTCGACCCTTGGGAGACCCAGTACTTC.

The DNA for the CDR3 is TGTGCCAGCAGTTACAGGGTCTATTCACCCCTCCACTTT. Its translation is CASSYRVYSPLHF. This chain links TRBV27 with TRBJ1-6; D possibly corresponds to TRBD1 (6 bases). This CDR3 region has 13 residues. Trimming removed 4 bases at V and 8 bases at J, with 9 bases between. Germline V gene lookup returns CDR1 MNHEY and CDR2 SMNVEV (reference sequence).

The V gene is TRBV19, the J gene TRBJ2-3; TRBD2 is a possible D gene (5 bases). Germline V lookup: CDR1 LNHDA, CDR2 SQIVND (reference sequence). CDR3 length: 14 residues. Trimming left V 10 bases short and J 4 bases short, with 18 bases between. DNA of the CDR3: TGTGCCACCGGCCCTGGACTTCTCCCAGATACGCAGTATTTT. Its protein is CATGPGLLPDTQYF.